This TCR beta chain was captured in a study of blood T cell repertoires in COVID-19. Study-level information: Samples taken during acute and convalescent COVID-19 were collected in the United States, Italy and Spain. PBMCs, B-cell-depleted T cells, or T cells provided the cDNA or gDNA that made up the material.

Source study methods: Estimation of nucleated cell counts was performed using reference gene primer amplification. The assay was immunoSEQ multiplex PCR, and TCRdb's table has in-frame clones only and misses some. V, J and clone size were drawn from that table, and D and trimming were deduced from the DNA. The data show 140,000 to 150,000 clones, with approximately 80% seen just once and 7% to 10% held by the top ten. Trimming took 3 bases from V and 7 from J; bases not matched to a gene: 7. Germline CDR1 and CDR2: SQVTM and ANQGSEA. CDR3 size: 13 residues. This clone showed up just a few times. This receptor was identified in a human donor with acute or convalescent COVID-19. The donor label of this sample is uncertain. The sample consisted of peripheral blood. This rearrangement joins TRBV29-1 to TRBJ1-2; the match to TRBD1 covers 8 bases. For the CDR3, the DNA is TGCAGCGTTGAGAGACAGGGGCCTATTGGCTACACCTTC. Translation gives CSVERQGPIGYTF.